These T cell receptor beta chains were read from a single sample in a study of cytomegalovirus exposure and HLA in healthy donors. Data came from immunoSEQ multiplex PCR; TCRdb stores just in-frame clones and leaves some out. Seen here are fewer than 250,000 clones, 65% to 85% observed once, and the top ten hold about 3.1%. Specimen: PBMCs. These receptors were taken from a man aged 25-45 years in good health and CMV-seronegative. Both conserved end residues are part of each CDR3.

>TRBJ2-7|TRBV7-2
CASSYSRDTYEQYF
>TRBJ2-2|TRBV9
CASSARANTGELFF
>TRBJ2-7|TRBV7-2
CASSRGQGRPPSSYEQYF
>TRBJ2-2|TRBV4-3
CASSRRDLNTGELFF
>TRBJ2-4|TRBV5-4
CASSWDRAKNIQYF
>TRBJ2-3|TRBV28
CASSFSGGEQYF
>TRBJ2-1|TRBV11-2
CASSFTSGNSEQFF
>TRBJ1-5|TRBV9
CASSAGQGILQPQHF
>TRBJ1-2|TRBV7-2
CASSTTRDSYNYGYTF
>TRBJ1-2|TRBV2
CAGQPGTGGFGYTF
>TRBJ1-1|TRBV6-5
CASIPGQRNTEAFF
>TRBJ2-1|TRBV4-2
CASSQEGGSGYNEQFF
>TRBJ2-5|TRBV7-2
CASSLMASGGGETQYF
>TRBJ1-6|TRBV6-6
CASAGQGQGSPLHF
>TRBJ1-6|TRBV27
CASSFGDSQLYNSPLHF
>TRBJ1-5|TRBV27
CASSVGGMHQPQHF
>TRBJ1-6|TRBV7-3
CASSLIAQGNSPLHF
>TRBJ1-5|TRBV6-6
CASTQPGVQPQHF
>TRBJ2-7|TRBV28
CASSSVTGVSYEQYF
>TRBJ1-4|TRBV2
CASSRRGQEGEKLFF
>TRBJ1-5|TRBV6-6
CASTRPGMSNQPQHF
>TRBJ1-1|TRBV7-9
CASSSTGLNTEAFF
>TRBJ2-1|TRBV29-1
CSVGDRANEQFF
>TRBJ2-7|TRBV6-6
CASSYSLTPRSYEQYF
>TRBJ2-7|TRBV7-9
CASSLGAPRVHEQYF
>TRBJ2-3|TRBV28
CASSGPLQGARYTDTQYF
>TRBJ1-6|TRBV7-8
CASSLVRYNSPLHF
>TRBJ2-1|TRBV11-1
CASSWELAGGPNNEQFF
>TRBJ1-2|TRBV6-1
CASSGTGSSFYGYTF
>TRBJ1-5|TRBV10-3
CAISRGGYNQPQHF
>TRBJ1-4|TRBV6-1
CASSGQGLEKLFF
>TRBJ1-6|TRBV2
CARAGQGNSPLHF
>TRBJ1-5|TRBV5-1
CASSLVGGQPQHF
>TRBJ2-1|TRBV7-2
CASSLLAGYNEQFF
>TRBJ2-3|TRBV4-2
CASSQEGGLLTDTQYF
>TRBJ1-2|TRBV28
CASSVDTESFRGYTF
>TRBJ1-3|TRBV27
CASSRTGGLPYSGNTIYF
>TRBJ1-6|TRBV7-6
CASSLAPIGGSYNSPLHF
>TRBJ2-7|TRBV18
CASSRMSGGAYEQYF
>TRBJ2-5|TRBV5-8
CASSSFRGRETQYF
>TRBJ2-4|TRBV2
CASSEHAGTGVAKNIQYF
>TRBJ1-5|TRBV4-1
CASSQFYYQPQHF
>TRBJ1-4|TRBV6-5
CATKGALNEKLFF
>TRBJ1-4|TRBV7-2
CASSTRQGAKYEKLFF
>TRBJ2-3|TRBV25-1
CASSVLAGGTDTQYF
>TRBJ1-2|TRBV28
CATRPGGGYGYTF
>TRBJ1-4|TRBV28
CASREGPNEKLFF
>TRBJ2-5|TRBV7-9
CSSSSPGGQETQYF
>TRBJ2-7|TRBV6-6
CASSSTGIHEQYF
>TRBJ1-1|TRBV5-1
CASSLGTVLGTEAFF